A single sample is the source of the 12 T cell receptor beta chains below, sequenced in a study of long-term antiretroviral therapy in people with HIV. With survey level as its setting, the immunoSEQ assay was v3.0. Produced via immunoSEQ multiplex PCR; TCRdb's table is partial and in-frame only. The sample lists under 40,000 clones; roughly four fifths were seen once. The sample was unsorted PBMCs, taken 0.3 years after starting antiretroviral therapy. These receptors all stem from a man between 18 and 35 years old with HIV.

The genes are TRBV6-4 and TRBJ2-1; 7 nucleotides agree with TRBD1. Germline CDR1 MRHNA, CDR2 SNTAGT. The CDR3 has 16 amino acids. The trim removed 3 bases at V and 9 bases at J, leaving 14 bases unmatched. The CDR3 DNA reads TGTGCCAGCAGTGATAATGAGGTTGAGGGGGCAAGTGAGCAGTTCTTC. It codes for CASSDNEVEGASEQFF.

This clone has only a few counts. The chain is built from TRBV19 and TRBJ2-2; possible D gene TRBD1, 5 bases. V was pared by 6 bases and J by 15 bases, with 29 bases between. This CDR3 has 16 residues. Germline CDR1 LNHDA, CDR2 SQIVND (reference sequence). The CDR3 region has the DNA TGTGCCAGTAGGGCTGGTCAGGGCGGATCTGATCTGAGGTTGTTTTTT. It is translated as CASRAGQGGSDLRLFF.

The V and J genes are TRBV29-1 and TRBJ2-1, with D perhaps given as TRBD1 or TRBD2 (5 bases each). CDR1 is SQVTM and CDR2 is ANQGSEA in the germline V gene. There are 12 residues in the CDR3. With 8 bases removed from V and 6 bases from J, the gap between germline ends came to 14 bases. CDR3 sequence: CSFGTALNEQFF. Written as DNA, the CDR3 is TGCAGCTTCGGGACCGCGCTCAATGAGCAGTTCTTC.

The chain has TRBV30 and TRBJ1-1; tentatively, D is TRBD1 (5 bases). Germline CDR1 GTSNPN, CDR2 SVGIG (reference sequence). The V end lost 4 bases, the J end lost 7 bases, and 16 bases lay between the germline ends. CDR3 size: 13 residues. This chain's CDR3 is CAWTPRGVSEAFF. CDR3 nucleotides: TGTGCCTGGACGCCCCGGGGGGTAAGTGAAGCTTTCTTT.

The V call is TRBV4-1, the J call TRBJ2-1; 7 bases map to TRBD2. V gave up 4 bases and J gave up 3 bases; unmatched junction bases: 9. CDR3 size: 16 residues. The germline V gene has CDR1 MGHRA and CDR2 YSYEKL. This chain's CDR3 is CASSPQMGDYYNEQFF. The CDR3 coding sequence is TGCGCCAGCAGCCCTCAGATGGGGGACTACTACAATGAGCAGTTCTTC.

Here the CDR3 DNA reads TGTGCCAGTAAATCCGGGACAGCGAACACCGGGGAGCTGTTTTTT. This codes for CASKSGTANTGELFF. This rearrangement joins TRBV19 to TRBJ2-2; TRBD1 aligns across 7 bases. Trimming cost V 7 bases and J 0 bases; bases outside gene matches: 5. This CDR3 region has 15 residues. Germline V gives CDR1 LNHDA, CDR2 SQIVND (reference sequence).

The chain couples TRBV4-3 to TRBJ1-2; D call uncertain. Germline V gene sequence: CDR1 LGHNA, CDR2 YSLEER. With 4 bases removed from V and 5 bases from J, the gap between germline ends came to 11 bases. This CDR3 comprises 13 residues. The CDR3 nucleotides are TGCGCCAGCAGCCCCCAGAGGAGATATGGCTACACCTTC. It encodes CASSPQRRYGYTF.

CDR3 region: CASSSIHRATGELFF. CDR3 coding DNA: TGTGCCAGCAGCTCCATACACAGGGCCACCGGGGAGCTGTTTTTT. The V call is TRBV27, the J call TRBJ2-2, with D possibly matching TRBD1 (6 bases). Trimming shortened V by 6 bases and J by 4 bases, and 15 bases separated the two germline ends. CDR1 and CDR2 (germline): MNHEY, SMNVEV (reference sequence). The CDR3 contains 15 residues.

The chain links TRBV6-6 to TRBJ1-2; tentative D call: TRBD1 (5 bases). Trimming took 4 bases from V and 6 from J, leaving 12 bases between them. CDR1 and CDR2 (germline): MNHNY, SVGAGI (reference sequence). The CDR3 runs to 13 residues. The CDR3 DNA sequence: TGTGCCAGCAGTTCCCGGGGGTACCATGGCTACACCTTC. Its protein product is CASSSRGYHGYTF.

The chain is built from TRBV5-6 and TRBJ1-1; 8 nucleotides align to TRBD1. There are 15 residues in the CDR3. The germline V gene has CDR1 SGHDT and CDR2 YYEEEE. V lost 0 bases to trimming and J lost 0 bases; unmatched junction nucleotides: 1. For the CDR3, the DNA is TGTGCCAGCAGCTTGGTGGACAGGGTGAACACTGAAGCTTTCTTT. This translates into CASSLVDRVNTEAFF.

This chain links TRBV7-9 with TRBJ2-3, with a weak D call TRBD1 (6 bases). Per the germline V gene, CDR1 is SEHNR and CDR2 is FQNEAQ (reference sequence). There are 16 residues in the CDR3. V lost 1 base and J 0 bases, leaving 11 bases between the germline ends. CDR3 sequence: CASSLVDRISTDTQYF. The DNA for the CDR3 is TGTGCCAGCAGCTTAGTCGACAGGATTAGCACAGATACGCAGTATTTT.

This chain connects TRBV6-6 to TRBJ1-5; D is perhaps TRBD1 (5 bases). With 9 bases removed from V and 3 bases from J, the gap between germline ends came to 18 bases. The germline gives CDR1 MNHNY, CDR2 SVGAGI (reference sequence). CDR3 length: 15 residues. CDR3 DNA: TGTGCCAGTGACGGGACCATCGACCTCAATCAGCCCCAGCATTTT. Amino acids: CASDGTIDLNQPQHF.